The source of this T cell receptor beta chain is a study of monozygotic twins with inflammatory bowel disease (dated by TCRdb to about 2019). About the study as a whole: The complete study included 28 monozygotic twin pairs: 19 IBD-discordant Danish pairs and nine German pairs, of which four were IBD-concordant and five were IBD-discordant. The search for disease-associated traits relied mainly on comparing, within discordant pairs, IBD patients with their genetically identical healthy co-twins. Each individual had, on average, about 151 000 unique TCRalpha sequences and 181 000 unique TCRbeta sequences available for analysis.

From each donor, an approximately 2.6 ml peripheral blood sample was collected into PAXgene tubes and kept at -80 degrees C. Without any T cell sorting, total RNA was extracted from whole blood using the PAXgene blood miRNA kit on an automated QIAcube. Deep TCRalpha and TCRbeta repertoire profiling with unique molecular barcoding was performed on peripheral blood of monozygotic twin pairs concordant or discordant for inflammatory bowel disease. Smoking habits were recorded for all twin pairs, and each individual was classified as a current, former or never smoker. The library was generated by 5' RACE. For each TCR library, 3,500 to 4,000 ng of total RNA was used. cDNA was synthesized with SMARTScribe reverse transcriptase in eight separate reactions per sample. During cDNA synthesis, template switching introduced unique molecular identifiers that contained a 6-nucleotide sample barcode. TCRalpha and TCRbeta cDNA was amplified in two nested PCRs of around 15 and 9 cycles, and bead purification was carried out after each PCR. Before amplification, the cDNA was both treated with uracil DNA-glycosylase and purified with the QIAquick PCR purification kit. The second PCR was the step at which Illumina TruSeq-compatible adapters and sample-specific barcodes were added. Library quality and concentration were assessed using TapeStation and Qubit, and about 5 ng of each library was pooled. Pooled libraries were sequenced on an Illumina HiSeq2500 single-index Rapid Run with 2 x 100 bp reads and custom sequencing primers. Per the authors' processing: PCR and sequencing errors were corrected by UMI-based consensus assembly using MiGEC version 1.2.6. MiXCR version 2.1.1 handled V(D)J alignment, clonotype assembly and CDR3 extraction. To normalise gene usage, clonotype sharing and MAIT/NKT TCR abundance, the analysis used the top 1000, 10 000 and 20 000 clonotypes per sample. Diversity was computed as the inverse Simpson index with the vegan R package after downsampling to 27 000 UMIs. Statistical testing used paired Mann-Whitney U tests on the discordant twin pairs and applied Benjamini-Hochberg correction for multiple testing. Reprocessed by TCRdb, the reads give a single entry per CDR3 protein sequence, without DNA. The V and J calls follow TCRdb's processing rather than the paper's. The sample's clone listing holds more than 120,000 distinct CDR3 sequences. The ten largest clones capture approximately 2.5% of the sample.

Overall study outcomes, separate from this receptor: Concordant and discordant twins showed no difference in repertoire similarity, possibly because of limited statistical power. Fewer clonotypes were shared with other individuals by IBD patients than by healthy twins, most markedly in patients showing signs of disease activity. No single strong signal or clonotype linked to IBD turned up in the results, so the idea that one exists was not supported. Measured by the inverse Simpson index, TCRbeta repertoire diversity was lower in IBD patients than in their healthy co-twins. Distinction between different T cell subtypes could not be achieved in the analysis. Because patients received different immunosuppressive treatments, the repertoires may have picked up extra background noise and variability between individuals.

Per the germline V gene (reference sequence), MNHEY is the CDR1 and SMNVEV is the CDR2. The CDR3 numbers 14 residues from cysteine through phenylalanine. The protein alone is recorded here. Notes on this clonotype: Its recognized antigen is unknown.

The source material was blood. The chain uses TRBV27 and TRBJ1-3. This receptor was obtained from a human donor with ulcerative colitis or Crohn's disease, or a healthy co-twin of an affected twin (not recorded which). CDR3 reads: CASSPIYSGNTIYF.